These 26 T cell receptor beta chains were all obtained from the same sample, sequenced in a study of T-cell reconstitution after alpha-beta-depleted transplantation in children. Construction of the TCRbeta library involved unique molecular identifiers. MiXCR was run by TCRdb on the PCR reads, yielding one entry per CDR3 protein. The top ten hold 9.5% to 13% of the sample, which has 250,000 to 400,000 distinct CDR3 sequences, roughly 21% seen once. Sample: PBMCs, mostly from graft donor cells, taken 180 days after TCRalphabeta/CD19-depleted stem cell transplant. Receptor source: a male patient between 10 and 17 years old who had a stem cell transplant for acute lymphoblastic leukemia, so the T cells may come from the graft donor.

The V and J genes are TRBV7-9 and TRBJ1-5; 7 positions match TRBD1. CDR1 is SEHNR and CDR2 is FQNEAQ in the germline V gene (reference sequence). The CDR3 totals 16 residues. V shed 7 bases, J shed 1 base, and the junction held 10 bases outside the gene matches. The CDR3 sequence is CASTLAGGRSNQPQHF. The CDR3 DNA reads as TGTGCCAGCACCCTGGCAGGGGGAAGAAGCAATCAGCCCCAGCATTTT. Based on the CDR3 plus reference TRBV7-9 and TRBJ1-5, the full variable domain is DTGVSQNPRHKITKRGQNVTFRCDPISEHNRLYWYRQTLGQGPEFLTYFQNEAQLEKSRLLSDRFSAERPKGSFSTLEIQRTEQGDSAMYLCASTLAGGRSNQPQHFGDGTRLSIL.

V and J are TRBV6-2 or TRBV6-3 and TRBJ2-1; 8 bases are shared with TRBD2. Unmatched junction bases numbered 8, after V lost 2 bases and J lost 5 bases. This CDR3 contains 16 residues. CDR1 MNHEY and CDR2 SVGEGT come from the germline V gene. The DNA for the CDR3 is TGTGCCAGCAGTTACCTTATGCGACTAGCGAACAATGAGCAGTTCTTC. Amino acid sequence: CASSYLMRLANNEQFF.

This clonotype was counted only a few times. The rearrangement uses TRBV5-1 and TRBJ1-1; possible D gene TRBD1, 6 bases. Deletions cut 4 bases from V and 0 bases from J, with 13 bases between. CDR3 size: 15 residues. The germline CDR1 and CDR2 sequences are SGHRS and YFSETQ. The CDR3 DNA follows: TGCGCCAGCAGCCCCCGGGGGCCCATGAACACTGAAGCTTTCTTT. It yields the protein CASSPRGPMNTEAFF. The whole variable domain, remainder taken from reference TRBV5-1 and TRBJ1-1, is KAGVTQTPRYLIKTRGQQVTLSCSPISGHRSVSWYQQTPGQGLQFLFEYFSETQRNKGNFPGRFSGRQFSNSRSEMNVSTLELGDSALYLCASSPRGPMNTEAFFGQGTRLTVV.

This chain links TRBV11-3 with TRBJ2-3; 8 nucleotides agree with TRBD2. The V gene end was trimmed by 2 bases and the J gene end by 1 base; junction bases not matched to a gene: 5. Germline V gene data show CDR1 as SGHNT and CDR2 as YENEEA. The CDR3 runs to 16 residues. The CDR3: CASSLWHSGGTDTQYF. The CDR3 DNA reads TGTGCCAGCAGCTTATGGCATAGCGGGGGCACAGATACGCAGTATTTT.

The V call is TRBV7-9, the J call TRBJ1-4; TRBD1 might be the D (5 bases). The CDR3 is made up of 16 amino acids. V was trimmed by 3 bases and J by 8 bases, leaving 19 bases between them. The germline V gene encodes CDR1 SEHNR and CDR2 FQNEAQ (reference sequence). CDR3 coding DNA: TGTGCCAGCAGCTTGGGGGAAAAGGCGATACGCGAAAAACTGTTTTTT. The encoded protein is CASSLGEKAIREKLFF. The full variable domain, its missing parts supplied by reference TRBV7-9 and TRBJ1-4, is DTGVSQNPRHKITKRGQNVTFRCDPISEHNRLYWYRQTLGQGPEFLTYFQNEAQLEKSRLLSDRFSAERPKGSFSTLEIQRTEQGDSAMYLCASSLGEKAIREKLFFGSGTQLSVL.

This clonotype has only a few counts. The chain recombines TRBV20-1 with TRBJ1-3; tentatively, D is TRBD1 (6 bases). The V end lost 2 bases, the J end lost 2 bases, and 10 bases lay between the germline ends. This CDR3 comprises 14 residues. Looked up from germline, CDR1 is DFQATT and CDR2 is SNEGSKA (reference sequence). The DNA of the CDR3 is TGCAGTGCTAGATTACAGGGAACTGGAAACACCATATATTTT. Translation: CSARLQGTGNTIYF.

V is TRBV5-1 and J is TRBJ2-4; D not certain. Germline V gives CDR1 SGHRS, CDR2 YFSETQ. The V gene lost 0 bases and the J gene lost 0 bases, with 4 bases spanning the gap. The CDR3 consists of 14 residues. This CDR3 reads CASSLDLAKNIQYF. The CDR3, as DNA: TGCGCCAGCAGCTTGGATCTAGCCAAAAACATTCAGTACTTC.

The V and J genes are TRBV18 and TRBJ2-7; 7 bases are a match to TRBD1. The CDR3 has 16 amino acids. Germline-derived CDR1 and CDR2 are KGHSH and LQKENI. V lost 3 bases to trimming and J lost 0 bases; unmatched junction nucleotides: 8. The CDR3 sequence: CASSPFRQGVSYEQYF. The CDR3 nucleotides read TGTGCCAGCTCACCGTTCAGACAGGGAGTCTCCTACGAGCAGTACTTC.

V is TRBV25-1 and J is TRBJ2-1, with 9 bases that match TRBD2. V shed 1 base, J shed 9 bases, and the junction held 10 bases outside the gene matches. Germline V gene sequence: CDR1 MGHDK, CDR2 SYGVNS. The CDR3 spans 16 residues. The CDR3: CASSELGGGRAGEQFF. The CDR3 nucleotides are TGTGCCAGCAGTGAATTGGGTGGCGGGAGGGCCGGTGAGCAGTTCTTC.

The chain's CDR3 is CASSSLAAPQETQYF. The CDR3, as DNA: TGTGCCAGCAGTTCACTAGCGGCCCCCCAAGAGACCCAGTACTTC. V is TRBV27 and J is TRBJ2-5, with 8 bases aligning to TRBD2. Germline lookup yields CDR1 MNHEY and CDR2 SMNVEV (reference sequence). The CDR3 sequence is 15 residues long. The ends lost 4 bases at V and 1 base at J; junction bases unmatched: 5.

The genes are TRBV7-9 and TRBJ2-5, with TRBD1 matching over 7 bases. Losses at the gene ends were 4 bases for V and 5 bases for J; bases not matched to a gene: 13. CDR1 is SEHNR, CDR2 FQNEAQ, per germline (reference sequence). The CDR3 has 16 residues. The CDR3 loop is CASSSRPLGTAETQYF. CDR3 coding DNA: TGTGCCAGCAGCTCCCGCCCGCTGGGGACAGCCGAGACCCAGTACTTC.

V and J are TRBV27 and TRBJ2-1, with 8 nucleotides matching TRBD2. CDR3 length equals 19 residues. The germline V gene encodes CDR1 MNHEY and CDR2 SMNVEV (reference sequence). The V gene end was trimmed by 3 bases and the J gene end by 0 bases; junction bases not matched to a gene: 13. CDR3 DNA: TGTGCCAGCAGTTTCTCCGGGACTAGGGGGAAAAGCTCCTACAATGAGCAGTTCTTC. Protein product: CASSFSGTRGKSSYNEQFF.

The rearrangement joins TRBV27 to TRBJ1-6; tentatively, D is TRBD1 (6 bases). CDR3 length: 14 amino acids. Germline V lookup: CDR1 MNHEY, CDR2 SMNVEV (reference sequence). The V end lost 2 bases, the J end lost 7 bases, and 9 bases lay between the germline ends. CDR3 sequence: CASSLDRPNSPLHF. The CDR3 coding sequence is TGTGCCAGCAGTTTAGACAGGCCCAATTCACCCCTCCACTTT.

At least ten counts were recorded for this clonotype. The genes are TRBV10-3 and TRBJ2-7; weak D call: TRBD2 (5 bases). CDR1 and CDR2 from the germline V gene are ENHRY and SYGVKD. The length of the CDR3 is 15 residues. Trimming shortened V by 5 bases and J by 1 base, and 15 bases separated the two germline ends. CDR3 amino acids: CAISQSPGNSYEQYF. The DNA of the CDR3 is TGTGCCATCAGTCAGAGCCCGGGGAATTCCTACGAGCAGTACTTC.

The rearrangement links TRBV29-1 to TRBJ1-1; tentative D call: TRBD1 (6 bases). V shed 5 bases and J shed 1 base, with 11 bases lying between them. This CDR3 region has 13 residues. The germline V gene encodes CDR1 SQVTM and CDR2 ANQGSEA. CDR3 in DNA: TGCAGCGTTACTCGGGGGGCGAACACTGAAGCTTTCTTT. Residues: CSVTRGANTEAFF. Together with reference TRBV29-1 and TRBJ1-1, the CDR3 gives the full variable domain: SAVISQKPSRDICQRGTSLTIQCQVDSQVTMMFWYRQQPGQSLTLIATANQGSEATYESGFVIDKFPISRPNLTFSTLTVSNMSPEDSSIYLCSVTRGANTEAFFGQGTRLTVV.

This chain connects TRBV11-2 to TRBJ2-1; 9 positions agree with TRBD2. The CDR3 has 15 amino acids. Trimming cost V 2 bases and J 6 bases; bases outside gene matches: 5. The germline CDR1 and CDR2 sequences are SGHAT and FQNNGV. The CDR3 DNA is TGTGCCAGCAGCTTAAGTTTAGCGGGAGCCAATGAGCAGTTCTTC. It is translated as CASSLSLAGANEQFF. Complete variable domain (other parts from reference TRBV11-2 and TRBJ2-1): EAGVAQSPRYKIIEKRQSVAFWCNPISGHATLYWYQQILGQGPKLLIQFQNNGVVDDSQLPKDRFSAERLKGVDSTLKIQPAKLEDSAVYLCASSLSLAGANEQFFGPGTRLTVL.

This clonotype was observed a handful of times. The rearrangement joins TRBV5-1 to TRBJ2-3, with TRBD2 matching over 9 bases. In germline, CDR1 is SGHRS, CDR2 YFSETQ. V was pared by 4 bases and J by 4 bases, with 10 bases of the junction left unmatched. The CDR3 is 16 residues long. The DNA of the CDR3 is TGCGCCAGCAGCCCCTTCGCGGGAGGGGGGTCAGATACGCAGTATTTT. Protein product: CASSPFAGGGSDTQYF.

The chain combines TRBV3-1 with TRBJ2-1, with D possibly TRBD2 on 5 matching bases. With 1 base removed from V and 12 bases from J, the gap between germline ends came to 16 bases. From germline, CDR1 is LGHDT and CDR2 YNNKEL (reference sequence). The CDR3 is made up of 14 amino acids. The CDR3 DNA sequence: TGTGCCAGCAGCCAAGGTTGGACCCGCGGAGGGCAGTTCTTC. Protein product: CASSQGWTRGGQFF.

Only a few counts were recorded for this clonotype. The rearrangement links TRBV12-3 or TRBV12-4 to TRBJ2-1, with 7 bases lining up with TRBD2. The CDR3 consists of 14 residues. V shed 7 bases and J 13 bases; nucleotides not matched to a gene: 16. The DNA for the CDR3 is TGTGCCAGCATATATGGGACTAACGCGGGCCTCCAGTTCTTC. It codes for CASIYGTNAGLQFF.

This clonotype was counted many times. This chain uses TRBV9 with TRBJ2-7, with 12 bases identical to TRBD1. Germline CDR1 SGDLS, CDR2 YYNGEE. Trimming removed 4 bases from V and 5 bases from J; junction bases left unmatched: 7. The CDR3 is 15 amino acids. The CDR3 loop is CASSTRDRGPNEQYF. DNA of the CDR3: TGTGCCAGCAGCACCCGGGACAGGGGGCCCAACGAGCAGTACTTC.

The gene calls are TRBV12-3 or TRBV12-4 and TRBJ1-5, with no clear D. Trimming removed 3 bases at V and 8 bases at J, with 17 bases between. This CDR3 is 15 amino acids long. The CDR3 here is CASSLAGFSSEPQHF. DNA of the CDR3: TGTGCCAGCAGTTTGGCAGGCTTCTCTAGCGAGCCCCAGCATTTT.

Only a few counts were recorded for this clonotype. The V gene is TRBV27, the J gene TRBJ2-5; D is ambiguous. The CDR3 is 14 amino acids. Germline V gives CDR1 MNHEY, CDR2 SMNVEV (reference sequence). V lost 8 bases and J lost 1, with 14 bases in between. This CDR3 is CASCPDMSQETQYF. CDR3 DNA: TGTGCCAGCTGTCCTGACATGTCCCAAGAGACCCAGTACTTC.

The rearrangement joins TRBV20-1 to TRBJ2-3; D is unclear. CDR1 is DFQATT, CDR2 SNEGSKA, per germline (reference sequence). The CDR3 consists of 13 residues. V was trimmed by 5 bases and J by 2 bases, leaving 11 bases between them. The CDR3 is CSARLENTDTQYF. The CDR3 coding sequence is TGCAGTGCTCGGTTGGAAAACACAGATACGCAGTATTTT.

A few counts support this clonotype. The chain employs TRBV20-1 and TRBJ2-4; D remains ambiguous. The CDR3 runs to 12 residues. CDR1 is DFQATT, CDR2 SNEGSKA, per germline (reference sequence). The ends were cut back, 0 bases at V and 7 bases at J, with 7 bases in the middle. CDR3 sequence (DNA): TGCAGTGCTAGAGACAGATGGAACATTCAGTACTTC. The encoded protein is CSARDRWNIQYF.

The V call is TRBV5-5, the J call TRBJ1-1; D might be TRBD1 (5 bases). V was shortened by 2 bases and J by 5 bases, with 10 bases between the two germline ends. The CDR3 sequence is 13 residues long. CDR1 and CDR2 from the germline V gene are SGHKS and YYEKEE (reference sequence). This chain's CDR3 is CASSFTRATEAFF. The CDR3 DNA is TGTGCCAGCAGCTTCACCAGGGCTACTGAAGCTTTCTTT.

The gene calls are TRBV5-5 and TRBJ2-3; 9 bases are a match to TRBD1. The CDR3 totals 16 residues. Germline assignment: CDR1 SGHKS and CDR2 YYEKEE (reference sequence). V shed 0 bases, J shed 6 bases, and the junction held 8 bases outside the gene matches. The DNA for the CDR3 is TGTGCCAGCAGCTTGGCACCGGGACAGGGTTCGGATACGCAGTATTTT. Protein: CASSLAPGQGSDTQYF.